Sequencing of this TCR beta chain was carried out in a study of blood T cells in healthy people across ages. The draw of peripheral blood yielded roughly 10 milliliters from each donor. Isolated PBMCs totaled at least 6 million in each sample. A second about 7 to 11 cycle PCR used barcoded and J-beta primers. TCRdb itself ran the 5' RACE reads through MiXCR, one entry per CDR3 protein. The table has about 930,000 distinct CDR3 sequences, roughly 28% seen once. CDR1 KGHSH and CDR2 LQKENI come from the germline V gene. The CDR3 is made up of 16 amino acids. V was pared by 3 bases and J by 0 bases, with 13 bases between. This clonotype turned up a few times. Its matching antigen is unknown. Study observations and caveats: Higher diversity and more naive CD4+ cells were features of long-lived donors, compared to aged donors.

The data also belong to a second study, concerning T cells of mothers and their children. That source adds: The sample comes from roughly 9 healthy Caucasian donors: mothers and children.

This TCR came from a woman between 40 and 50 years old in good health. This chain connects TRBV18 to TRBJ2-3; D is possibly TRBD1 or TRBD2 (5 bases each). Sequenced material: blood. CDR3 coding DNA: TGTGCCAGCTCACCCCGGGGCAGCACTAGCACAGATACGCAGTATTTT. As protein: CASSPRGSTSTDTQYF.